This T cell receptor (beta chain) was sequenced in a study of blood T cell repertoires in COVID-19. Whole-study context: Acute-phase and convalescent COVID-19 samples originated in the United States, Italy and Spain. T cells, B-cell-depleted T cells, or PBMCs supplied cDNA or gDNA.

Here immunoSEQ multiplex PCR was the method, and the copy in TCRdb shows in-frame clones only, minus some. The sample has approximately 490,000 clones; about 85% are singletons. CDR3 length: 11 amino acids. Looked up from germline, CDR1 is SQVTM and CDR2 is ANQGSEA. The V end was cut by 3 bases, the J end by 16 bases, with 15 bases between. The J gene is TRBJ2-2, the V gene TRBV29-1, with D possibly TRBD1 on 5 matching bases. Sequenced material: PBMCs or T cells enriched from blood (not recorded which). This receptor was identified in a woman aged 18-29 years who had recovered from COVID-19. This CDR3 is CSVESRGHRFF. CDR3 sequence (DNA): TGCAGCGTTGAGAGTAGGGGCCACAGGTTTTTT.